The sample holds a few counts of the clone carrying this T cell receptor (beta chain). Its antigen is as yet unknown. CDR3 size: 15 residues. V was trimmed by 6 bases and J by 3 bases, leaving 15 bases between them. Per the germline V gene, CDR1 is MNHEY and CDR2 is SMNVEV (reference sequence). Genomic DNA of every subset was divided equally among multiple immunoSEQ plates. The table came from immunoSEQ multiplex PCR; TCRdb's copy has only in-frame clones and leaves some out. The sample carries about 1.1 million clones, around 77% recorded once. This entry belongs to a study of shared clonotypes between healthy human individuals. Regarding the study as a whole: Compared with clonotypes that all four donors shared, non-shared clonotypes had lower generation probabilities. Only a few donors were included, so the genetic and exposure-history diversity represented was limited.

The sample consisted of memory CD4+ T cells from PBMCs. Indicated subset: CD45RA-negative fraction. The chain combines TRBV27 with TRBJ1-5; D not certain. The TCR originated in a man aged 18 to 35 in good health. Some clones in this sample may be carry-over from other donors' samples. The CDR3 region is CASRDRAIVNQPQHF. The CDR3 DNA is TGTGCCAGCAGGGACCGGGCCATAGTCAATCAGCCCCAGCATTTT.